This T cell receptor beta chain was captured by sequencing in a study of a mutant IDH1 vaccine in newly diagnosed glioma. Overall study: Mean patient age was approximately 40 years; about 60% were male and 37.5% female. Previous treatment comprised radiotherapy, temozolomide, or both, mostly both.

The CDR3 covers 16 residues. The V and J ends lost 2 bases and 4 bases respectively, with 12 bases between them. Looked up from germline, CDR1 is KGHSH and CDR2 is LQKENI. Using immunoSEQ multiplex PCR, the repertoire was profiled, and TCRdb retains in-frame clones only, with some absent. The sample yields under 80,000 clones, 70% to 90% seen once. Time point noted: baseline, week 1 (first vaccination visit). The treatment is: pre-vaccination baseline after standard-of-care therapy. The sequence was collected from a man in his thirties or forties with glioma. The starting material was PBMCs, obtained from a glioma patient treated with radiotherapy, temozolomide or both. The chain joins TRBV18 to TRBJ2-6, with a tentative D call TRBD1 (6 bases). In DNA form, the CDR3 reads TGTGCCAGCTCACCAACGTTAGGGACAGGGGCCAACGTCCTGACTTTC. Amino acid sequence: CASSPTLGTGANVLTF.